This is a list of T cell receptor beta chains from one sample in a study of PD-1 blockade in classical Hodgkin lymphoma. Generated by immunoSEQ multiplex PCR, the TCRdb table keeps only in-frame clones and is missing some. The table records about 92,000 clones, 83% of them present only once. Source: peripheral blood mononuclear cells (PBMCs), taken before the fourth cycle of nivolumab. These receptors originate from a human donor with classical Hodgkin lymphoma. CDR3s include the opening cysteine and the closing phenylalanine or tryptophan. A D gene is named only where the DNA matches it firmly. Clone size is shown for a subset of rows, as once, few, many or a class of expanded clone.

>TRBV9|-|-|TRBJ2-6
TGTGCCAGCAGCGCCCCGGCAGCTGGGGCCAACGTCCTGACTTTC
CASSAPAAGANVLTF
>TRBV6-5|-|-|TRBJ2-2
TGTGCCAGCAGTTACCAGGGGACAGCGGGACCGGGGGAGCTGTTTTTT
CASSYQGTAGPGELFF
>TRBV6-1|-|-|TRBJ1-5
TGTGCCAGCAGTACCGGGACTACTAGCAATCAGCCCCAGCATTTT
CASSTGTTSNQPQHF
>TRBV4-3|-|TRBD2|TRBJ2-3
TGCGCCAGCAGCCCTACCGGGACTAGCGGAGATACGCAGTATTTT
CASSPTGTSGDTQYF
>TRBV9|few|-|TRBJ1-1
TGTGCCAGCAGCGTAGAAAGGGGGACTGAAGCTTTCTTT
CASSVERGTEAFF
>TRBV5-1|-|-|TRBJ2-2
TGCGCCAGCAGCCAGACAATGAACACCGGGGAGCTGTTTTTT
CASSQTMNTGELFF
>TRBV9|-|-|TRBJ2-1
TGTGCCAGCAGCTCCCGGTGGAGGGTTGGGGATGAGCAGTTCTTC
CASSSRWRVGDEQFF
>TRBV7-9|-|-|TRBJ1-1
TGTGCCAGCAGCCTCCTGACAGTTACAAACACTGAAGCTTTCTTT
CASSLLTVTNTEAFF
>TRBV5-1|-|TRBD2|TRBJ2-3
TGCGCCAGCAGCTTTGGCCTAGCGGGAGCAGATACGCAGTATTTT
CASSFGLAGADTQYF
>TRBV12-5|once|-|TRBJ2-5
TGTGCTAGTGGGCCGGGACACAGAGTGCAAGAGACCCAGTACTTC
CASGPGHRVQETQYF
>TRBV7-2|-|-|TRBJ2-3
TGTGCCAGCAGCTTATTGGGAGTAGATACGCAGTATTTT
CASSLLGVDTQYF
>TRBV7-9|-|TRBD2|TRBJ2-1
TGTGCCAGCAGCTTACTGCGGGAGTTGAGGAATGAGCAGTTCTTC
CASSLLRELRNEQFF
>TRBV6-1|-|TRBD2|TRBJ2-1
TGTGCCAGCAGTGACGGGAGGACCATTTACAATGAGCAGTTCTTC
CASSDGRTIYNEQFF
>TRBV18|-|-|TRBJ1-2
TGTGCCAGCTCACCCCGGTCGGGGTATGGCTACACCTTC
CASSPRSGYGYTF
>TRBV6-5|-|TRBD1|TRBJ1-2
TGTGCCAGCAGTCCCGGGACAGCTAACTATGGCTACACCTTC
CASSPGTANYGYTF
>TRBV9|once|-|TRBJ1-2
TGTGCCAGCAGCGTAGATCTTCACTACACCTTC
CASSVDLHYTF
>TRBV7-9|-|-|TRBJ1-4
TGTGCCAGCAGCTTAGCAGCTTGGACCAACTGGGGTGAAAAACTGTTTTTT
CASSLAAWTNWGEKLFF
>TRBV5-6|-|-|TRBJ2-7
TGTGCCAGCAGCTTTGTGGGGGCCGGCTCCTACGAGCAGTACTTC
CASSFVGAGSYEQYF
>TRBV2|-|-|TRBJ2-5
TGTGCCAGCAGTGAATGGTCTTCACAAGAGACCCAGTACTTC
CASSEWSSQETQYF
>TRBV6-1|-|-|TRBJ1-4
TGTGCCAGCAGCTACGGGGTTTCGTTAGGTGAAAAACTGTTTTTT
CASSYGVSLGEKLFF
>TRBV28|-|-|TRBJ1-5
TGTGCCAGCAGTTGGGGGGGTCAGCCCCAGCATTTT
CASSWGGQPQHF
>TRBV5-1|-|TRBD2|TRBJ2-1
TGCGCCAGCAGCATGGGACTAGAGGCAATCAATGAGCAGTTCTTC
CASSMGLEAINEQFF
>TRBV6-6|-|-|TRBJ2-3
TGTGCCAGCAGCCATCCTGTTACTACGCAGTATTTT
CASSHPVTTQYF
>TRBV19|once|-|TRBJ1-1
TGTGCCAGTAGTAGGAGAGCGGGGGGCACTGAAGCTTTCTTT
CASSRRAGGTEAFF
>TRBV4-2|-|-|TRBJ2-1
TGTGCCAGCAGCCAAGATTGGACCAGCTCCTACAATGAGCAGTTCTTC
CASSQDWTSSYNEQFF
>TRBV9|-|-|TRBJ2-1
TGTGCCAGCAGCTTCCTATCCGGGGCCAATGAGCAGTTCTTC
CASSFLSGANEQFF
>TRBV7-2|-|-|TRBJ2-1
TGTGCCAGCAGCCCAGATTCCGGGGAGCAGTTCTTC
CASSPDSGEQFF
>TRBV25-1|-|TRBD1|TRBJ2-7
TGTGCCAGCAGTGAACAGGGGGTAGGTAACTACGAGCAGTACTTC
CASSEQGVGNYEQYF
>TRBV7-9|-|-|TRBJ2-7
TGTGCCAGCAGCTTAACATCGGGACACCCCATGGGCGAGCAGTACTTC
CASSLTSGHPMGEQYF
>TRBV10-3|-|-|TRBJ1-4
TGTGCCATCAGTGGCCGGGTTGGGGAAAAACTGTTTTTT
CAISGRVGEKLFF
>TRBV7-6|-|-|TRBJ2-5
TGTGCCAGCAGCTTAGGTGGGGGGTTAGAGACCCAGTACTTC
CASSLGGGLETQYF
>TRBV5-1|-|-|TRBJ1-2
TGCGCCAGCAGCTTGGACGGGACTAACTATGGCTACACCTTC
CASSLDGTNYGYTF
>TRBV5-4|-|TRBD2|TRBJ2-1
TGTGCCAGCAGCTTGCCCGGGACTAGGTATTACAATGAGCAGTTCTTC
CASSLPGTRYYNEQFF
>TRBV7-3|-|-|TRBJ2-5
TGTGCCAGCAGCCCGGGACATCAAGAGACCCAGTACTTC
CASSPGHQETQYF
>TRBV10-3|-|-|TRBJ2-1
TGTGCCATCAGTGGAAACTCCGTACACTACAATGAGCAGTTCTTC
CAISGNSVHYNEQFF
>TRBV18|-|-|TRBJ2-3
TGTGCCAGCTCACCATCCGGGACCTATACGCAGTATTTT
CASSPSGTYTQYF
>TRBV7-8|-|-|TRBJ1-3
TGTGCCAGCAGCTTAGCCGCGACAGGCTCTGGAAACACCATATATTTT
CASSLAATGSGNTIYF
>TRBV9|once|-|TRBJ2-1
TGTGCCAGCAGCGTACGACCCGGGGCCGGAGGTCCCAATGAGCAGTTCTTC
CASSVRPGAGGPNEQFF
>TRBV29-1|once|TRBD2|TRBJ2-5
TGCAGCGTCGACGGCCTGTTGGCAGGGCCCGAGACCGGGACTAGTTACGCCCAGTACTTC
CSVDGLLAGPETGTSYAQYF
>TRBV19|-|TRBD1|TRBJ1-5
TGTGCCAGTAGCGGACAGGGGGCGCGGGCCCAGCCCCAGCATTTT
CASSGQGARAQPQHF
>TRBV25-1|-|-|TRBJ2-5
TGTGCCAGCAGTGATCCCGGAGGCCCTGGGGAGACCCAGTACTTC
CASSDPGGPGETQYF
>TRBV18|-|-|TRBJ2-2
TGTGCCAGCTCACCTCCGTTGAGGGTCGGCCTGAACACCGGGGAGCTGTTTTTT
CASSPPLRVGLNTGELFF